These 30 T cell receptor beta chains came from one sample sequenced in a study of shared clonotypes between healthy human individuals. Assay used: immunoSEQ multiplex PCR; TCRdb lists only in-frame clones, some missing. The sample includes 2 million or so clones, about 95% of them seen just once. Naive CD8 isolation took CD45RO-negative cells positively selected for CCR7 and excluded terminally differentiated effector memory CD45RA+ cells. The sample was naive CD8+ T cells sorted from blood. The receptors originated from a man aged 18 to 30 in good health.

The genes are TRBV7-2 and TRBJ2-7; maybe TRBD1 (6 bases). In germline, CDR1 is SGHTA, CDR2 FQGNSA. The CDR3 length is 17 residues. The V end was cut by 3 bases, the J end by 3 bases, with 21 bases between. The CDR3 nucleotides read TGTGCCAGCAGCTTGGTGGGTTGGGGGCTTCAGAGCTACGAGCAGTACTTC. Its translation: CASSLVGWGLQSYEQYF.

The chain recombines TRBV7-9 with TRBJ1-6; no definite D call. Germline V gene sequence: CDR1 SEHNR, CDR2 FQNEAQ (reference sequence). This CDR3 has 15 amino acids. V was clipped by 0 bases and J by 4 bases, with 7 bases between them. The CDR3 nucleotides are TGTGCCAGCAGCTTAGCGCGGGAATATAATTCACCCCTCCACTTT. Amino acid sequence: CASSLAREYNSPLHF. The full variable domain, in which reference TRBV7-9 and TRBJ1-6 provide the parts outside the CDR3, is DTGVSQNPRHKITKRGQNVTFRCDPISEHNRLYWYRQTLGQGPEFLTYFQNEAQLEKSRLLSDRFSAERPKGSFSTLEIQRTEQGDSAMYLCASSLAREYNSPLHFGNGTRLTVT.

The chain carries TRBV4-1 and TRBJ2-7, with TRBD2 matching over 8 bases. The CDR3 runs 15 residues. V lost 3 bases and J lost 5; bases outside the gene matches: 9. Germline CDR1 is MGHRA and CDR2 is YSYEKL. DNA of the CDR3: TGCGCCAGCAGCCAGGGGAGCGGGAGAACAGACGAGCAGTACTTC. It translates to CASSQGSGRTDEQYF.

This sequence joins TRBV30 and TRBJ2-7; D is ambiguous. The V end was cut by 6 bases, the J end by 0 bases, with 9 bases between. The CDR3 runs 12 residues. The germline gives CDR1 GTSNPN, CDR2 SVGIG (reference sequence). The CDR3 loop is CACEDLSYEQYF. CDR3 nucleotides: TGTGCCTGTGAGGACCTCTCCTACGAGCAGTACTTC.

A remark on this clone: The junction shows a germline mismatch at one end, possibly a read error. This chain links TRBV7-8 with TRBJ2-7, with 9 bases identical to TRBD2. The CDR3 covers 12 residues. Germline CDR1 SGHVS, CDR2 FQNEAQ. The DNA of the CDR3 is TGTGCCAGCAGCCTAGCGGGACACGAGCAGTACTTC. Protein product: CASSLAGHEQYF.

The chain uses TRBV29-1 and TRBJ2-7; 12 bases agree with TRBD2. Germline V gene data show CDR1 as SQVTM and CDR2 as ANQGSEA. V dropped 7 bases and J dropped 3; count of bases not matched to a gene: 10. The CDR3 is 15 residues long. CDR3 DNA sequence: TGCAGCGCGACTAGCGGGAGACTCGAGGGCTACGAGCAGTACTTC. This sequence encodes CSATSGRLEGYEQYF.

On this clone itself: The same CDR3 can be traced to other DNA sequences in this sample. V is TRBV27 and J is TRBJ2-3, with 10 bases that match TRBD2. Germline V gene data show CDR1 as MNHEY and CDR2 as SMNVEV (reference sequence). The CDR3 length is 14 residues. V trimming: 5 bases; J trimming: 5 bases; junction bases outside the gene matches: 4. This CDR3 reads CASSSGGAEDTQYF. CDR3 nucleotide sequence: TGTGCCAGCAGTAGCGGGGGGGCGGAAGATACGCAGTATTTT.

The V call is TRBV6-6, the J call TRBJ2-1; tentatively, D is TRBD1 (6 bases). This CDR3 has 16 amino acids. The germline V and J ends were trimmed by 2 bases and 5 bases, with 16 bases remaining between them. The germline CDR1 and CDR2 sequences are MNHNY and SVGAGI (reference sequence). Here the CDR3 reads CASSYPGIGTNNEQFF. CDR3 nucleotide sequence: TGTGCCAGCAGTTACCCTGGGATAGGGACAAACAATGAGCAGTTCTTC.

This chain uses TRBV11-2 with TRBJ2-7; D perhaps matches TRBD1 (7 bases). The CDR3 consists of 14 residues. Germline CDR1 is SGHAT and CDR2 is FQNNGV. Trimming pared 4 bases from V and 5 bases from J, leaving 15 bases between. The CDR3 loop reads CASSSRDSFDEQYF. DNA for the CDR3: TGTGCCAGCAGCTCGCGGGACAGCTTCGACGAGCAGTACTTC. The full variable domain, with the rest looked up from reference TRBV11-2 and TRBJ2-7, is EAGVAQSPRYKIIEKRQSVAFWCNPISGHATLYWYQQILGQGPKLLIQFQNNGVVDDSQLPKDRFSAERLKGVDSTLKIQPAKLEDSAVYLCASSSRDSFDEQYFGPGTRLTVT.

This rearrangement joins TRBV5-1 to TRBJ2-3; 8 bases fit TRBD1. V was pared by 4 bases and J by 4 bases, with 2 bases of the junction left unmatched. CDR3 length: 13 amino acids. Germline CDR1 SGHRS, CDR2 YFSETQ. CDR3 DNA: TGCGCCAGCAGCAAGGGACAGGCAGATACGCAGTATTTT. As protein: CASSKGQADTQYF. The full variable domain, with the rest looked up from reference TRBV5-1 and TRBJ2-3, is KAGVTQTPRYLIKTRGQQVTLSCSPISGHRSVSWYQQTPGQGLQFLFEYFSETQRNKGNFPGRFSGRQFSNSRSEMNVSTLELGDSALYLCASSKGQADTQYFGPGTRLTVL.

V gene TRBV10-3 combines with J gene TRBJ1-1, with a possible D match to TRBD1 (5 bases). Per germline, CDR1 ENHRY and CDR2 SYGVKD. The CDR3 has 15 residues. V gave up 5 bases and J gave up 4 bases, with 17 bases separating them. The CDR3 loop is CAISSPIHGGTEAFF. The CDR3 nucleotides are TGTGCCATCAGTAGCCCCATCCACGGGGGCACTGAAGCTTTCTTT.

The J gene is TRBJ2-7, the V gene TRBV6-5, with D maybe TRBD2 (5 bases). Deletions cut 2 bases from V and 4 bases from J, with 12 bases between. Germline assignment: CDR1 MNHEY and CDR2 SVGAGI. The CDR3 contains 14 residues. The CDR3 protein is CASSYGRVRYEQYF. CDR3 bases: TGTGCCAGCAGTTACGGGAGAGTTCGGTACGAGCAGTACTTC.

A word on this clone: Other DNA sequences from this sample encode an identical CDR3 as well. The gene calls are TRBV25-1 and TRBJ2-7; D call uncertain. In germline, CDR1 is MGHDK, CDR2 SYGVNS. CDR3 size: 11 residues. Trimming stripped 1 base from V and 7 bases from J, with 5 bases between. This CDR3 reads CASSELGEQYF. In DNA form, the CDR3 reads TGTGCCAGCAGTGAATTGGGGGAGCAGTACTTC.

This rearrangement joins TRBV2 to TRBJ2-7, with 9 bases aligning to TRBD1. The germline V gene has CDR1 SNHLY and CDR2 FYNNEI. The CDR3 runs 14 residues. V lost 6 bases and J lost 3; bases outside the gene matches: 6. CDR3 coding DNA: TGTGCCAGCAGCCCGGGACAGGGAAACTACGAGCAGTACTTC. Protein: CASSPGQGNYEQYF.

V is TRBV28 and J is TRBJ1-2; TRBD1 matches at 11 bases. J lost 4 bases, V lost 5 bases, and 15 bases had no gene match. CDR1 and CDR2 (germline): MDHEN, SYDVKM. This CDR3 is 18 amino acids long. The chain's CDR3 is CASSPTGTGGGMAYGYTF. The DNA of the CDR3 is TGTGCCAGCAGTCCTACAGGGACAGGGGGGGGAATGGCCTATGGCTACACCTTC.

Turning to this clone: The same CDR3 arises from other DNA sequences in this sample as well. The chain carries TRBV30 and TRBJ1-1, with D uncertain. V was cut by 0 bases and J by 7 bases, with 6 bases left in between. Germline V CDR1 and CDR2: GTSNPN, SVGIG (reference sequence). This CDR3 spans 11 amino acids. The CDR3 sequence is CAWSVGFEAFF. Here the CDR3 DNA reads TGTGCCTGGAGTGTTGGGTTTGAAGCTTTCTTT.

A single count supports this clone. The chain carries TRBV6-5 and TRBJ2-7; D ambiguous. V shed 0 bases and J shed 3 bases, with 15 bases lying between them. This CDR3 region has 16 residues. Germline V gives CDR1 MNHEY, CDR2 SVGAGI. The CDR3 DNA follows: TGTGCCAGCAGTTACTCGACGGCAGGTATAGACTACGAGCAGTACTTC. Its translation: CASSYSTAGIDYEQYF.

The chain uses TRBV7-2 and TRBJ1-2; 11 bases are a match to TRBD1. The CDR3 length is 18 residues. J gave up 3 bases and V 1 base, and 10 bases lay outside the gene matches. Germline V gene sequence: CDR1 SGHTA, CDR2 FQGNSA. As DNA, the CDR3 is TGTGCCAGCAGCTTAGTTATTGATTGGACAGGGGGCGACTATGGCTACACCTTC. Its translation is CASSLVIDWTGGDYGYTF.

This sequence joins TRBV2 and TRBJ2-7; the match to TRBD1 covers 8 bases. With 3 bases clipped from V and 4 bases from J, the junction kept 14 bases outside the gene matches. There are 17 residues in the CDR3. Germline CDR1 reads SNHLY; CDR2 reads FYNNEI. CDR3 amino acids: CASSDLVGTGSLYEQYF. CDR3 DNA: TGTGCCAGCAGTGATCTCGTCGGGACAGGATCTTTATACGAGCAGTACTTC.

The chain employs TRBV14 and TRBJ2-3, with D hard to call. Germline CDR1 reads SGHDN; CDR2 reads FVKESK. CDR3 size: 16 residues. The V gene lost 1 base and the J gene lost 7 bases, with 18 bases spanning the gap. The CDR3 region has the DNA TGTGCCAGCAGCCAAGCTCACTGGGTGACTTACAATACGCAGTATTTT. This codes for CASSQAHWVTYNTQYF. The complete variable domain, with remaining parts taken from reference TRBV14 and TRBJ2-3, reads EAGVTQFPSHSVIEKGQTVTLRCDPISGHDNLYWYRRVMGKEIKFLLHFVKESKQDESGMPNNRFLAERTGGTYSTLKVQPAELEDSGVYFCASSQAHWVTYNTQYFGPGTRLTVL.

This clone was recorded only once. The chain uses TRBV5-1 and TRBJ2-2; 9 nucleotides align to TRBD2. In germline, CDR1 is SGHRS, CDR2 YFSETQ. The V and J ends lost 3 bases and 3 bases, in that order; junction bases with no gene match: 9. CDR3 size: 17 residues. CDR3 sequence reads: CASSWTPGLADTGELFF. CDR3 DNA: TGCGCCAGCAGCTGGACCCCGGGACTAGCCGACACCGGGGAGCTGTTTTTT.

The chain has TRBV2 and TRBJ2-5, with D uncertain. The germline V and J ends were trimmed by 7 bases and 5 bases, with 11 bases remaining between them. The germline V gene encodes CDR1 SNHLY and CDR2 FYNNEI. The length of the CDR3 is 12 residues. CDR3 DNA sequence: TGTGCCAGCATCCGGCGATCGGAGACCCAGTACTTC. Translating gives CASIRRSETQYF.

This clone showed up just once. The chain uses TRBV12-2 and TRBJ2-1; the D call TRBD2 from the table was never checked on the DNA. TRBV12-2 constitutes a pseudogene. This CDR3 is 13 amino acids long. CDR3 in amino acids: CASRLLSRNEQFF. For the CDR3, the DNA is TGTGCAAGTCGCTTATTATCTAGAAATGAGCAGTTCTTC.

The chain recombines TRBV10-3 with TRBJ1-1; 7 bases are a match to TRBD1. Per the germline V gene, CDR1 is ENHRY and CDR2 is SYGVKD. The ends lost 1 base at V and 6 bases at J; junction bases unmatched: 11. The CDR3 runs 16 residues. CDR3 bases: TGTGCCATCAGTGAGTTAGGGGAGGCAGGGGGTCCTGAAGCTTTCTTT. This encodes CAISELGEAGGPEAFF.

J is TRBJ1-1 and V is TRBV10-2; D is undetermined. V dropped 3 bases and J dropped 8 bases, with 16 bases sitting between them. The germline V gene encodes CDR1 WSHSY and CDR2 SAAADI. CDR3 length: 14 residues. Written as DNA, the CDR3 is TGCGCCAGCAGTGACCCTTTTACCAGAGTGGAAGCTTTCTTT. It is translated as CASSDPFTRVEAFF.

V gene TRBV9 combines with J gene TRBJ1-6; TRBD1 might be the D (5 bases). Trimming removed 3 bases at V and 10 bases at J, with 11 bases between. Germline assignment: CDR1 SGDLS and CDR2 YYNGEE. The CDR3 extends over 13 amino acids. The CDR3 DNA follows: TGTGCCAGCAGCGCCCACCAGGGCTCACCCCTCCACTTT. It codes for CASSAHQGSPLHF. The entire variable domain, with the rest obtained from reference TRBV9 and TRBJ1-6, is as follows: DSGVTQTPKHLITATGQRVTLRCSPRSGDLSVYWYQQSLDQGLQFLIQYYNGEERAKGNILERFSAQQFPDLHSELNLSSLELGDSALYFCASSAHQGSPLHFGNGTRLTVT.

This clone was recorded once. V is TRBV2 and J is TRBJ2-3; D may be TRBD2 (6 bases). The germline CDR1 and CDR2 sequences are SNHLY and FYNNEI. The V and J ends lost 5 bases and 4 bases respectively, with 19 bases between them. The CDR3 is made up of 16 amino acids. The chain's CDR3 is CASSPLELAQADTQYF. Here the CDR3 DNA reads TGTGCCAGCAGTCCCCTCGAACTAGCCCAGGCAGATACGCAGTATTTT. The full variable domain, rest sourced from reference TRBV2 and TRBJ2-3, is EPEVTQTPSHQVTQMGQEVILRCVPISNHLYFYWYRQILGQKVEFLVSFYNNEISEKSEIFDDQFSVERPDGSNFTLKIRSTKLEDSAMYFCASSPLELAQADTQYFGPGTRLTVL.

The chain recombines TRBV7-9 with TRBJ1-2, with D possibly matching TRBD1 (6 bases). Germline-derived CDR1 and CDR2 are SEHNR and FQNEAQ (reference sequence). CDR3 length: 15 amino acids. Trimming shortened V by 7 bases and J by 0 bases, and 15 bases separated the two germline ends. CDR3 sequence (DNA): TGTGCCAGCACCCTAATACAGGGAACTAACTATGGCTACACCTTC. This sequence encodes CASTLIQGTNYGYTF.

This chain links TRBV29-1 with TRBJ1-2; a possible D gene is TRBD1 (5 bases). The CDR3 consists of 15 residues. Per the germline V gene, CDR1 is SQVTM and CDR2 is ANQGSEA. The V gene lost 2 bases and the J gene lost 2 bases, with 15 bases spanning the gap. CDR3 protein: CSVETGEGENYGYTF. DNA of the CDR3: TGCAGCGTTGAAACGGGTGAAGGGGAAAACTATGGCTACACCTTC.

J is TRBJ2-7 and V is TRBV19, with TRBD2 matching 9 bases. Per germline, CDR1 LNHDA and CDR2 SQIVND (reference sequence). The CDR3 spans 17 residues. V was clipped by 0 bases and J by 1 base; unmatched bases: 7. The DNA of the CDR3 is TGTGCCAGTAGTATAGATCTCACTAGCGGGTTTTCCTACGAGCAGTACTTC. This sequence encodes CASSIDLTSGFSYEQYF.